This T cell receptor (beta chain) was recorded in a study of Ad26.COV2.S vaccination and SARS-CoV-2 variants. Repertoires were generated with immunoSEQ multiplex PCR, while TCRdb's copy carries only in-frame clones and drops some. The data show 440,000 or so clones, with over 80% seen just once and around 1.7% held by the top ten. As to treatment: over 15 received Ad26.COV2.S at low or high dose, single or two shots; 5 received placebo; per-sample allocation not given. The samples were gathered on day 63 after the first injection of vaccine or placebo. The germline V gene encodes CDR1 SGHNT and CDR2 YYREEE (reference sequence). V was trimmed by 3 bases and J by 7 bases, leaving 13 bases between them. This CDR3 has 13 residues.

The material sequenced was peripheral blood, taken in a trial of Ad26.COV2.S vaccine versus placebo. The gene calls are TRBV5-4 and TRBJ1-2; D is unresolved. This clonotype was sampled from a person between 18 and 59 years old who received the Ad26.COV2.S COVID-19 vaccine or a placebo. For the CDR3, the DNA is TGTGCCAGCAGCTGGTCGGGGTACGGTGGCTACACCTTC. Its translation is CASSWSGYGGYTF.